This T cell receptor (beta chain) was sequenced during a study of identical twins. Study results and caveats: Cord blood's abundant beta clonotypes had fewer insertions, unlike memory repertoires. Models, which agreed with sharing between unrelated individuals, nonetheless underestimated the out-of-frame TCR alpha sharing seen in monozygotic twins. Partial confounding of zero-insertion analyses by invariant MAIT and iNKT cells was possible. Low generation probability was overrepresented in out-of-frame alpha sequences shared by twins.

MiXCR, applied by TCRdb to the 5' RACE reads, yields one record per CDR3 protein. The table records around 550,000 distinct CDR3 sequences, about 15% of them present only once. On this clonotype itself: Its antigen is not identified.

Germline CDR1 reads SGHVS; CDR2 reads FNYEAQ. The CDR3 consists of 16 residues. The junction had 4 bases not matched to a gene; V was cut back by 2 bases and J by 4 bases. This same sample was also taken into another study, of yellow fever vaccine responses in identical twins.

V and J are TRBV7-6 and TRBJ1-6; 8 bases match TRBD1. The clonotype originates from a woman in her late teens or twenties in good health. Sequencing was carried out using CD4+ T cells sorted from blood. The CDR3 here is CASSLNTGGYNSPLHF. The DNA of the CDR3 is TGTGCCAGCAGCTTAAATACAGGGGGGTATAATTCACCCCTCCACTTT.